This T cell receptor (beta chain) originates from a study of regulatory T cells in long-lasting Graves disease. This CDR3 region has 15 residues. J lost 4 bases, V lost 5 bases, and 4 bases had no gene match. Germline-derived CDR1 and CDR2 are SGHRS and YFSETQ. This clonotype appeared many times. Sequencing libraries for TCR beta were prepared with iRepertoire HTBI primers and Arm-PCR of CDR3 regions. One entry per CDR3 protein results from TCRdb running MiXCR on the multiplex PCR reads. The data hold 440,000 or so distinct CDR3 sequences, with approximately 16% observed a single time. Noted time point: newly diagnosed GD, antithyroid drugs for less than 3 months. TCR sequences were obtained from RNA taken from PBMCs. The peripheral blood volume drawn was approximately 9.5 milliliters, and it was collected into EDTA tubes. This sample was shared with a second study, whose subject was T cells in Graves' hyperthyroidism and ophthalmopathy. That source reports: Diagnostic assessment was based on clinical symptoms, serum thyroxine and TRAb, thyroid ultrasound and orbital computed tomography.

J is TRBJ2-7 and V is TRBV5-1, with 15 bases matching TRBD2. Sequenced here: peripheral blood mononuclear cells (PBMCs), sampled at new diagnosis, from a patient treated with antithyroid drugs. The clonotype was recovered from a woman between 25 and 40 years old with Graves disease. CDR3 nucleotides: TGCGCCAGCAGTTTTGGACTAGCGGGAGGGTACGAGCAGTACTTC. This gives the protein CASSFGLAGGYEQYF.